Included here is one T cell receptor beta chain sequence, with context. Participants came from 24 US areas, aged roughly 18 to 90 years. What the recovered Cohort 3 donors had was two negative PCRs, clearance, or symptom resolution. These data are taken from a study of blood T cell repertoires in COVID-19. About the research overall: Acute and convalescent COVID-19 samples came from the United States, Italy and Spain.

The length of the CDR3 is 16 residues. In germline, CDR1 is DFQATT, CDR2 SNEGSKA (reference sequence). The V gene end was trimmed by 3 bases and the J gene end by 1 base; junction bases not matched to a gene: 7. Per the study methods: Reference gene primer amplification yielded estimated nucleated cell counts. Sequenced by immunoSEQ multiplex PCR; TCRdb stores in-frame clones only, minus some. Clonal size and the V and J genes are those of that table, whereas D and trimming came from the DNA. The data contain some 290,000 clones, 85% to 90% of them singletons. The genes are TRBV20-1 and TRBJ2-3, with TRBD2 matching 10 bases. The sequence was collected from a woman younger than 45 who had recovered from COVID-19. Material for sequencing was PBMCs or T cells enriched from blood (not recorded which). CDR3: CSASYLGTSGTDTQYF. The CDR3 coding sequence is TGCAGTGCTAGTTACCTCGGGACTAGCGGCACAGATACGCAGTATTTT.